This T cell receptor (beta chain) stems from a study of blood T cell repertoires in COVID-19 (dated by TCRdb to about 2020). Context from the whole study: Collaborator samples came from the United States, Italy and Spain and covered acute and convalescent phases of COVID-19. The material from the prospective study consisted of cDNA or gDNA derived from T cells, B-cell-depleted T cells, or PBMCs. The dataset comprised deeply sampled blood TCRbeta repertoires from subjects exposed to, actively infected with, or recovered from COVID-19. The repertoires were made available in a free public database intended to serve as a resource for research on the immune response to SARS-CoV-2. The samples were drawn from two sources: the first 160 participants of the ongoing ImmuneRACE study, and 1,000 to 1,500 subjects contributed by 6 global collaborators. A de-identified subject ID, COVID-19 status, age in years and sex were almost always included in the sample metadata. Where HLA class I and class II types were available, the types were taken from metadata supplied by the sample provider, not from assay-based typing. Study-wide conclusions, independent of this receptor: How much clinical and demographic metadata was included differed by source and by participant, and the metadata was provided uncurated.

TCRbeta CDR3 regions were amplified from genomic DNA using the immunoSEQ Assay, a bias-controlled multiplex PCR. From the authors' description of their analysis: The number of nucleated cells in each sample was estimated from the amplification of reference gene primers within the assay. To quantify the absolute abundance of each unique TCRbeta CDR3 rearrangement, sequence reads were collapsed and filtered. For each sample, productive Simpson clonality was calculated by taking the square root of Simpson's diversity index across productive rearrangements. What TCRdb holds here is the immuneACCESS table cut down to in-frame rearrangements. Part of the clones is not present; checked against another copy, under half of the missing clones reflect an unresolved V gene, and the others are unexplained. V, J and clone size are those of that table, while D and trimming were read from the DNA. The sample has 56,000 or so clones on record, just under 90% of them singletons. Of the sample, approximately 3.9% falls within the top ten clones.

The CDR3 measures 14 amino acids from cysteine to phenylalanine. The entry retains the CDR3 DNA only, 42 bases that are in frame from base 1. Trimming costs V 8 bases and J 2 bases, and their ends lie 10 bases apart. CDR1 MNHEY and CDR2 SMNVEV are derived from the germline V gene (reference sequence). Collaborating institutions collected whole blood in K2EDTA tubes following their own protocols. For TCRbeta analysis, collaborators shipped samples as frozen whole blood, isolated PBMCs, or DNA extracted from either of those sample types. A remark on this clone: This receptor's antigen is unknown. No much larger clone exists at a distance of one base, and base qualities are not known.

Recombination linked TRBV27 to TRBJ2-6; a tentative D match to TRBD1 spans 6 bases. Sequenced input: peripheral blood. This clonotype was obtained from a man in his fifties or sixties with acute or convalescent COVID-19. Here is the DNA: TGTGCCAGCTGCAGGGGAGCTGGGGCCAACGTCCTGACTTTC. This is translated as CASCRGAGANVLTF.